This TCR beta chain was obtained from a study of regulatory T cells in long-lasting Graves disease. Arm-PCR of CDR3 regions and iRepertoire HTBI primers were used to build TCR beta libraries. From the multiplex PCR reads, TCRdb called clonotypes with MiXCR, one entry per CDR3 protein. The data show hundreds of thousands of distinct CDR3 sequences, about 16% seen once. CDR3 length equals 13 residues. Germline CDR1 SGHAT, CDR2 FQNNGV. V was pared by 3 bases and J by 12 bases, with 16 bases between. Time point in this sample: newly diagnosed GD, antithyroid drugs for less than 3 months. Scientists built the TCR library using RNA that was extracted from PBMCs. This clonotype has at least ten counts. These data were likewise used in another study, on T cells in Graves' hyperthyroidism and ophthalmopathy.

The sample here was peripheral blood mononuclear cells (PBMCs), taken at new diagnosis, from a patient treated with antithyroid drugs. This clonotype was sampled from a woman aged 40-60 years with Graves disease. The chain is built from TRBV11-2 and TRBJ2-3, with D unresolved. The CDR3 DNA sequence: TGTGCCAGCAGCTTGGGATCCGGCAAGTCACAGTATTTT. This translates into CASSLGSGKSQYF.